There are a few counts of the clone carrying this T cell receptor (beta chain). No antigen is known for it. The sample originates from a study of shared clonotypes between healthy human individuals. CDR1 is SGHNT and CDR2 is YENEEA in the germline V gene. V was pared by 5 bases and J by 8 bases, with 14 bases between. The CDR3 is 13 residues long. Study observations and caveats: An expected dependence of interdonor clonotype sharing on sequencing depth was noted.

TCRdb's copy holds only in-frame clones and misses some; the assay was immunoSEQ multiplex PCR. The table lists 950,000 to 1,100,000 clones, approximately 70% of them singletons. Material for sequencing was memory CD4+ T cells sorted from blood. Subset noted: CD45RA-negative fraction. The V and J genes are TRBV11-3 and TRBJ2-3, with TRBD2 as a possible D gene (5 bases). The sequence derives from a man aged 18 to 29 in good health. The CDR3 reads CASSALEGGTQYF. CDR3 nucleotides: TGTGCCAGCAGCGCCCTTGAGGGCGGTACGCAGTATTTT.